One and the same sample provided the 27 T cell receptor beta chains below, sequenced in a study of post-analysis software for immune sequencing data. Study-wide results and caveats: Patients used several TRBV segments, including TRBV5-6, TRBV5-1 and TRBV20-1, more often than controls.

Unique molecular identifiers tagged the TCR beta cDNA libraries. One entry per CDR3 protein, called by TCRdb with MiXCR from the PCR reads. The sample lists fewer than 600,000 distinct CDR3 sequences, less than 45% occurring once. Their antigens are not known. Sequencing used blood. The source is a girl between 5 and 17 years old with multiple sclerosis.

The chain combines TRBV10-3 with TRBJ2-1, with 11 bases identical to TRBD1. J lost 6 bases, V lost 8 bases, and 6 bases had no gene match. The CDR3 consists of 14 residues. Germline V lookup: CDR1 ENHRY, CDR2 SYGVKD. The CDR3 DNA reads TGTGCCATCGGGGTCGGACAGGGGGCCAATGAGCAGTTCTTC. Residues: CAIGVGQGANEQFF.

CDR3 amino acids: CASSPSGTESYEQYF. CDR3 nucleotide sequence: TGCGCCAGCAGCCCTTCCGGGACTGAGTCCTACGAGCAGTACTTC. The chain couples TRBV5-1 to TRBJ2-7, with a tentative D call TRBD2 (6 bases). The CDR3 runs to 15 residues. Germline V gene lookup returns CDR1 SGHRS and CDR2 YFSETQ. V was shortened by 4 bases and J by 1 base, with 15 bases between the two germline ends.

The chain has TRBV4-1 and TRBJ2-5; 9 nucleotides align to TRBD1. The length of the CDR3 is 14 residues. Germline CDR1 MGHRA, CDR2 YSYEKL. V dropped 5 bases and J dropped 4; count of bases not matched to a gene: 5. This chain's CDR3 is CASSSGTGSETQYF. The CDR3 bases are TGCGCCAGCAGCTCCGGGACAGGGTCAGAGACCCAGTACTTC.

This sequence joins TRBV29-1 and TRBJ2-5, with D maybe TRBD2 (6 bases). V dropped 5 bases and J dropped 2 bases, with 15 bases sitting between them. There are 14 residues in the CDR3. The germline V gene has CDR1 SQVTM and CDR2 ANQGSEA. The CDR3, as DNA: TGCAGCGTTCGACCGGGACTCCATCAAGAGACCCAGTACTTC. This sequence encodes CSVRPGLHQETQYF.

This chain connects TRBV29-1 to TRBJ2-3, with 9 bases lining up with TRBD2. Germline values: CDR1 SQVTM, CDR2 ANQGSEA. The CDR3 extends over 15 amino acids. V gave up 6 bases and J gave up 1 base; unmatched junction bases: 8. The DNA of the CDR3 is TGCAGCGTCACACGGACTAGCGCGCGCACAGATACGCAGTATTTT. Protein product: CSVTRTSARTDTQYF.

The table lists this clonotype with a few counts. V usage is TRBV5-1 and J usage is TRBJ2-7; TRBD1 matches 9 bases. Germline CDR1 and CDR2: SGHRS and YFSETQ. J gave up 2 bases and V 0 bases, and 6 bases lay outside the gene matches. The CDR3 spans 16 residues. CDR3 region: CASSLATGQGTYEQYF. In DNA form, the CDR3 reads TGCGCCAGCAGCTTGGCCACGGGACAGGGAACCTACGAGCAGTACTTC.

The chain employs TRBV27 and TRBJ2-7, with 7 nucleotides matching TRBD2. V lost 8 bases and J lost 3; bases outside the gene matches: 10. Germline-derived CDR1 and CDR2 are MNHEY and SMNVEV (reference sequence). The CDR3 consists of 14 residues. CDR3 nucleotide sequence: TGTGCCAGCGGGGGGTCAGGGAGGGGCTACGAGCAGTACTTC. It codes for CASGGSGRGYEQYF.

This clonotype appeared once. V usage is TRBV7-2 and J usage is TRBJ2-3; maybe TRBD2 (6 bases). The CDR3 sequence is 15 residues long. V lost 3 bases to trimming and J lost 2 bases, with 12 bases between them. The germline V gene encodes CDR1 SGHTA and CDR2 FQGNSA. For the CDR3, the DNA is TGTGCCAGCAGCTTCGGGAGCCTAAACACAGATACGCAGTATTTT. Protein: CASSFGSLNTDTQYF. The whole variable domain, filled in from reference TRBV7-2 and TRBJ2-3, reads GAGVSQSPSNKVTEKGKDVELRCDPISGHTALYWYRQSLGQGLEFLIYFQGNSAPDKSGLPSDRFSAERTGGSVSTLTIQRTQQEDSAVYLCASSFGSLNTDTQYFGPGTRLTVL.

This clonotype showed up just a few times. The chain carries TRBV12-3 or TRBV12-4 and TRBJ1-5, with D hard to call. The ends were cut back, 8 bases at V and 3 bases at J, with 14 bases in the middle. The length of the CDR3 is 14 residues. The CDR3 protein is CASSNAGSNQPQHF. The CDR3 DNA is TGTGCCAGCTCGAATGCAGGTTCCAATCAGCCCCAGCATTTT.

This clonotype was found a few times. This sequence joins TRBV20-1 and TRBJ1-6, with 7 bases identical to TRBD1. The V gene's germline CDR1 is DFQATT and CDR2 SNEGSKA (reference sequence). V gave up 1 base and J gave up 10 bases; unmatched junction bases: 7. The CDR3 is 14 residues long. DNA of the CDR3: TGCAGTGCTAGAGCAACGAACAGGGGATCACCCCTCCACTTT. Encoded protein: CSARATNRGSPLHF.

This clonotype turned up a few times. The chain has TRBV7-3 and TRBJ2-7, with D tentatively TRBD2 (6 bases). The CDR3 sequence is 13 residues long. The ends were cut back, 5 bases at V and 4 bases at J, with 12 bases in the middle. Germline CDR1 is SGHTA and CDR2 is FQGTGA. The CDR3 DNA reads as TGTGCCAGCAGCCTCCGACTAGTTTACGAGCAGTACTTC. Translation gives CASSLRLVYEQYF.

This clonotype turned up a few times. The genes are TRBV11-2 and TRBJ2-5; 8 nucleotides match TRBD2. CDR1 and CDR2 (germline): SGHAT, FQNNGV. There are 16 residues in the CDR3. The trim removed 6 bases at V and 0 bases at J, leaving 9 bases unmatched. CDR3 nucleotide sequence: TGTGCCAGCAGTCTCAGACTAGCGCCTAACCAAGAGACCCAGTACTTC. It specifies CASSLRLAPNQETQYF.

This clonotype was recorded many times. V and J are TRBV5-1 and TRBJ2-3; perhaps TRBD2 as D (6 bases). Germline V gene sequence: CDR1 SGHRS, CDR2 YFSETQ. The CDR3 loop spans 17 amino acids. V was shortened by 4 bases and J by 0 bases, with 18 bases between the two germline ends. CDR3 protein: CASSPSGERASTDTQYF. The DNA of the CDR3 is TGCGCCAGCAGCCCCTCGGGTGAGCGGGCGAGCACAGATACGCAGTATTTT.

The rearrangement uses TRBV7-3 and TRBJ2-4; either TRBD1 or TRBD2 may supply D (6 bases each). The last part of the DNA fits TRBJ2-7 better; the J call may be wrong. CDR1 SGHTA and CDR2 FQGTGA come from the germline V gene. The CDR3 runs to 15 residues. In nucleotides, the CDR3 is TGTGCCAGCAGCTTAGGGGGGACATTAGTCGACGAGCAGTACTTC. The encoded protein is CASSLGGTLVDEQYF.

J is TRBJ1-5 and V is TRBV12-3 or TRBV12-4; D call uncertain. The CDR3 runs to 16 residues. Trimming stripped 0 bases from V and 6 bases from J, with 15 bases between. The CDR3 sequence: CASSLARTSGIQPQHF. The CDR3, as DNA: TGTGCCAGCAGTTTAGCGCGTACGTCGGGAATTCAGCCCCAGCATTTT.

The gene calls are TRBV6-1 and TRBJ2-7; TRBD2 matches 7 bases. The CDR3 has 14 amino acids. V lost 3 bases to trimming and J lost 5 bases; unmatched junction nucleotides: 7. Germline V gives CDR1 MNHNS, CDR2 SASEGT. The CDR3 DNA reads TGTGCCAGCAGTGAGTTAGGGAGGGGCCACGAGCAGTACTTC. Its translation: CASSELGRGHEQYF.

The chain combines TRBV11-2 with TRBJ2-5; weak D call: TRBD2 (6 bases). Trimming shortened V by 5 bases and J by 2 bases, and 21 bases separated the two germline ends. The CDR3 contains 17 residues. Germline CDR1 and CDR2: SGHAT and FQNNGV. CDR3 residues: CASSPYYGGLAQETQYF. CDR3 nucleotide sequence: TGTGCCAGCAGCCCGTATTACGGCGGGCTAGCGCAAGAGACCCAGTACTTC.

The chain carries TRBV6-1 and TRBJ2-7; the match to TRBD1 covers 8 bases. The CDR3 loop spans 12 amino acids. Germline V CDR1 and CDR2: MNHNS, SASEGT. Trimming took 11 bases from V and 1 from J; bases not matched to a gene: 4. Written as DNA, the CDR3 is TGTGCCGGAGGGACAGGATCCTACGAGCAGTACTTC. It yields the protein CAGGTGSYEQYF.

The chain is built from TRBV20-1 and TRBJ1-1, with D tentatively TRBD1 (6 bases). This CDR3 contains 14 residues. Germline values: CDR1 DFQATT, CDR2 SNEGSKA (reference sequence). V was clipped by 0 bases and J by 1 base, with 9 bases between them. This chain's CDR3 is CSARELQGNTEAFF. The CDR3 nucleotides read TGCAGTGCTAGAGAACTACAGGGGAACACTGAAGCTTTCTTT.

Concerning this clonotype: Germline and junction disagree at one end, which may indicate a read error. The chain joins TRBV29-1 to TRBJ1-1; 7 nucleotides match TRBD1. CDR1 is SQVTM and CDR2 is ANQGSEA in the germline V gene. The CDR3 extends over 18 amino acids. This CDR3 reads CSVEGRTGAPPANAEAFF. CDR3 DNA sequence: TGCAGCGTTGAAGGGAGAACAGGGGCTCCCCCAGCGAACGCTGAAGCTTTCTTT.

The chain carries TRBV5-5 and TRBJ1-2; TRBD1 matches at 12 bases. Germline trimming cut 4 bases from V and 6 bases from J; bases unmatched to any gene: 4. Germline CDR1 reads SGHKS; CDR2 reads YYEKEE (reference sequence). CDR3 length: 14 amino acids. Here the CDR3 reads CASSRGQGADGYTF. The DNA of the CDR3 is TGTGCCAGCAGCCGGGGACAGGGGGCGGATGGCTACACCTTC.

Concerning this clonotype itself: A single base separates this from a much larger clone, so it may be a read error. The chain has TRBV7-9 and TRBJ1-5; maybe TRBD2 (7 bases). The J call is doubtful: the DNA matches TRBJ2-3 better. There are 16 residues in the CDR3. Germline CDR1 and CDR2: SEHNR and FQNEAQ (reference sequence). The CDR3 bases are TGTGCCAGCAGCTTAGATCGGGGGGCGCCCAATCAGCCCCAGTATTTT. This codes for CASSLDRGAPNQPQYF.

This chain uses TRBV14 with TRBJ2-2; D gene unclear. Deletions cut 4 bases from V and 5 bases from J, with 14 bases between. This CDR3 region has 15 residues. CDR1 is SGHDN, CDR2 FVKESK, per germline. In DNA form, the CDR3 reads TGTGCCAGCAGCCCGGAAGACTTGACAACCGGGGAGCTGTTTTTT. Encoded protein: CASSPEDLTTGELFF.

The chain employs TRBV6-1 and TRBJ2-1; weak D call: TRBD2 (6 bases). Germline loops: CDR1 MNHNS, CDR2 SASEGT. The CDR3 is 14 residues long. With 5 bases removed from V and 7 bases from J, the gap between germline ends came to 15 bases. DNA of the CDR3: TGTGCCAGCAGTCCCATGGCGGGGAAAAATGAGCAGTTCTTC. Its protein is CASSPMAGKNEQFF.

The chain is built from TRBV3-1 and TRBJ2-5, with 9 positions matching TRBD2. This CDR3 contains 15 residues. V lost 1 base and J lost 5; bases outside the gene matches: 5. Germline V gene sequence: CDR1 LGHDT, CDR2 YNNKEL (reference sequence). The CDR3 DNA sequence: TGTGCCAGCAGCCAAGTAGCGGGAGAAGGGGAGACCCAGTACTTC. Translating gives CASSQVAGEGETQYF.

The sample holds one count of this clonotype. The chain carries TRBV29-1 and TRBJ2-5; weak D call: TRBD2 (6 bases). V lost 1 base, J lost 11 bases, and 26 bases lay in between. The CDR3 has 16 amino acids. Germline V lookup: CDR1 SQVTM, CDR2 ANQGSEA. The CDR3 reads CSVEVRTMIPSDEQYF. CDR3 nucleotides: TGCAGCGTTGAAGTACGGACTATGATTCCCAGCGATGAGCAGTACTTC.

The rearrangement uses TRBV24-1 and TRBJ2-3; D not certain. The ends were cut back, 6 bases at V and 4 bases at J, with 7 bases in the middle. CDR3 length: 12 amino acids. Germline CDR1 is KGHDR and CDR2 is SFDVKD. The CDR3 nucleotides read TGTGCCACCAGTCTTGCCTCAGATACGCAGTATTTT. Translated: CATSLASDTQYF.